This note documents a single T cell receptor beta chain sequence. This clone has a handful of counts. Its antigen is currently not known. No base quality values were provided; no much bigger clone lies one nucleotide off. These data originate in a study of cytomegalovirus exposure and HLA in healthy donors (dated by TCRdb to between 2016 and 2019). Context from the whole study: An earlier analysis of 587 of the donors reported more than 250 Gb of sequence data and around 120 million unique TCR beta sequences from about 200 million T cells. The later analysis used no new phenotypic data to find candidate immune exposures, relying instead on TCR beta sequences and their occurrence across donors. The study aimed to test whether signatures of past pathogen exposure could be identified by cataloging public T cell receptors. Using immunosequencing, the study profiled T cell repertoires from 666 subjects and related those repertoires to cytomegalovirus serostatus. To predict cytomegalovirus infection status, the study brought together high-throughput TCR immunosequencing, statistical association of individual TCRs with disease status, and machine learning. Alongside the repertoire data, information on donor age, sex, ethnicity and CMV serostatus was compiled. An earlier analysis of 587 of the donors used high-throughput TCR beta sequencing to judge whether each TCR beta V gene segment behaved as functional or pseudogenic. Roughly 300 gigabases of sequencing data and around 80 million unique TCR sequences made up an early release that covered fewer than 650 HLA-typed donors. Every repertoire in the discovery cohort had been generated on one and the same sequencing platform. The number of donors typed differed by locus, with 629-630 for A, B, C, DRB1 and DQB1, over 500 for DQA1, over 600 for DPA1, and 472 for DPB1. Besides the first cohort of around 700 subjects, a separate validation cohort made up of some 110 different subjects was used. Among about 410 genotyped donors of the cohort, an average of roughly 230,000 unique TCR beta nucleotide sequences was sequenced per donor, of which roughly 18% were non-productive. Of the roughly 400 genotyped donors, approximately 81% were placed in the genetic ancestry cluster associated with self-reported Caucasian donors. To study patterns of TCR occurrence, a later analysis re-analyzed previously published TCR beta repertoires from 666 donors and added high-resolution HLA genotyping. In a later genetic analysis, genome-wide SNP genotypes for about 60% of the 666 donors were used, and that subset was treated as a discovery cohort. Both class I and class II loci were covered by HLA typing, at four-digit resolution. Roughly 5 DR-DQ haplotypes were handled as single units for association and clustering, since linkage in the cohort was strong. Here is what the overall study found, with its caveats: While some public TCRs were present in many individuals, most TCR sequences turned up only very rarely across donors. The cohort was sequenced for TCR beta chains only, and without alpha or paired-chain data the features that could be detected were limited. An earlier analysis of some 590 of the donors showed that most TCR beta V segments appeared in productive rearrangements either about 87% or about 30% of the time, which broadly matched IMGT annotations. According to a later analysis, TCR association rates differed among HLA loci, with DRB1 alleles showing the most associated TCRs and HLA-C alleles showing the fewest. In the study, around 150 TCR beta chains were listed as associated with cytomegalovirus. It was suggested by the authors that the approach could potentially be generalized to other disease states and immunological phenotypes. Linkage disequilibrium might explain the correlated functional status among segregating V segments, but an unknown experimental factor could not be ruled out. Because some donors lacked HLA typing at each locus, the association tests relied only on the typed subset. Around 16 rarely observed V segments, including chromosome 9 orphons, were excluded from the earlier analysis of several hundred of the donors because counts were too low. In vitro tests confirmed that a few of the cytomegalovirus-associated TCR beta chains recognize cytomegalovirus antigens. A later analysis associated approximately 17,000 TCR beta sequences with specific HLA alleles at a false discovery rate of 0.05. Compared with the roughly 720-donor mean, donors in an Asian-associated ancestry cluster had fewer N-insertions in productive TCRs, according to a later genetic analysis. A further reported finding was that TCR beta sequences accurately predicted the HLA-A and HLA-B alleles for most subjects in the first cohort. Immune exposure information for the cohort was limited to CMV serostatus. In a later analysis, several top co-occurrence clusters were reported to appear linked to parvovirus B19, influenza, CMV and Epstein-Barr virus. Roughly uniform sequencing depth across donors was assumed in presence/absence analyses, although this assumption may not hold. The sequencing pipeline was judged likely to have produced a cluster of highly shared sequence variants as a technical artifact. V-gene and J-gene trimming of TCR beta chains was associated with a missense DCLRE1C variant in a later genetic analysis, and the association was replicated in an independent cohort. A later analysis found that most CMV-associated TCR beta chains appeared HLA-restricted, with HLA associations seemingly driven largely by CMV exposure. The classifier was reported to diagnose cytomegalovirus status with high specificity and sensitivity in both the original cohort and the validation cohort. In a later analysis, HLA-associated TCR beta chains showed more clonal expansion and lower generation probabilities than non-associated chains that were equally common. When HLA alleles, especially DR and DQ, strongly co-occurred, attributing TCR associations to individual alleles was difficult.

Library preparation employed the immunoSEQ multiplex PCR assay. A mixture of 60 forward primers for TCR Vbeta segments and 13 reverse primers for TCR Jbeta segments was used in the multiplex PCR. The CDR3 region of rearranged TCR beta genes was amplified from genomic DNA by a multiplex PCR assay. Amplified TCR beta libraries were sequenced as 87-base-pair reads on the Illumina HiSeq System. The study's processing was this. Across the 600 to 700 repertoires, a later analysis counted roughly 77 million unique TCR beta chains, approximately 10 million of which were shared by at least two donors. To remove PCR and sequencing errors, raw reads were error-corrected and collapsed into unique sequences using a nearest-neighbor algorithm that merged closely related sequences. To assign V, D and J gene segments, CDR3 sequences were aligned to IMGT reference sequences. For a sequence to be retained, a match of at least six nucleotides was required to both a V gene segment and a J gene segment. A rearrangement counted as productive if the CDR3 had no stop codons and remained in frame with V and J, and every other rearrangement counted as non-productive. Following IMGT convention, CDR3 was defined as the stretch from the second conserved V-encoded cysteine up to the conserved J-encoded phenylalanine. Sequences without an unambiguous match to a single V gene segment were excluded from the earlier analysis of 587 of the donors. An earlier analysis of 587 of the donors called V segments functional above 56.7% productive rearrangements and segregating when the between-donor standard deviation exceeded 5%. A statistical classification framework was built for diagnosing cytomegalovirus status from the catalog of TCR beta chain sequences. V and J gene assignment, in a later analysis, came from comparing TCR nucleotide sequences with IMGT/GENE-DB human TR gene sequences. Using the TCRdist pipeline, a later analysis assigned CDR3 sequences along with most-parsimonious VDJ recombination scenarios. A later analysis defined each TCR beta chain by its CDR3 amino acid sequence plus V-gene family, and excluded reads lacking a unique V-gene family. A later analysis removed 600 or so highly shared, low-generation-probability nucleotide sequences to deal with suspected cross-contamination and a sequencing artifact. In a later analysis, a clonal expansion index was calculated for each public chain from normalized within-repertoire ranks of inferred template counts. In a later analysis, generation probabilities were computed using a VDJ recombination model fitted to out-of-frame rearrangements, and the results were checked against IGoR. Hypergeometric tests were used in a later analysis to score TCR-TCR, TCR-HLA and TCR-CMV co-occurrence, with a repertoire-size bias correction applied to the TCR pairs. In a later analysis, false discovery rates were estimated by permuting HLA or CMV assignments 20 times. In a later analysis, co-occurring TCRs were grouped using DBSCAN, and TCRdist sequence similarity was added for clustering within HLA-allele-positive subsets. Co-occurrence clustering excluded repertoires with fewer than 30,000 or more than 120,000 public chains, plus five with anomalous nucleotide sharing. What TCRdb holds here is the immuneACCESS table cut down to in-frame rearrangements. Part of the clones is not present; checked against another copy, under half of the missing clones reflect an unresolved V gene, and the others are unexplained. V and J calls and clone size follow that table, whereas D and trimming were derived from the DNA. The sample table shows about 160,000 clones, and around four fifths are seen once. Of the sample, 1% is held by the ten largest clones.

The cohort was made up of approximately 700 healthy bone marrow donors. Cohort members were all nominally healthy when sampled, although unrecorded immune exposures were likely present. The donor was CMV seropositive and was included in the group of some 290 seropositive cohort members. Every donor gave a peripheral blood sample, and the peripheral blood mononuclear cells from that sample were used for TCR beta sequencing. Genomic DNA extraction from the blood cell samples was performed with the Qiagen DNeasy Blood Extraction Kit. The sequence was obtained from a woman aged 50 to 65 in good health and CMV-seropositive. Material for sequencing was PBMCs.

The CDR3: CASSLVGGVTYNEQFF. The DNA sequence reads TGTGCCAGCAGCCTGGTGGGAGGGGTGACCTACAATGAGCAGTTCTTC. This receptor chain uses TRBV14 and TRBJ2-1; 7 central nucleotides agree with TRBD2. CDR1 SGHDN and CDR2 FVKESK are derived from the germline V gene. Germline trimming: 4 bases from V, 2 bases from J; junction bases outside gene matches: 8. From the cysteine up to the phenylalanine, the CDR3 has a length of 16 residues. Kept here is only the CDR3 DNA, which spans 48 bases and is read in frame from base 1.